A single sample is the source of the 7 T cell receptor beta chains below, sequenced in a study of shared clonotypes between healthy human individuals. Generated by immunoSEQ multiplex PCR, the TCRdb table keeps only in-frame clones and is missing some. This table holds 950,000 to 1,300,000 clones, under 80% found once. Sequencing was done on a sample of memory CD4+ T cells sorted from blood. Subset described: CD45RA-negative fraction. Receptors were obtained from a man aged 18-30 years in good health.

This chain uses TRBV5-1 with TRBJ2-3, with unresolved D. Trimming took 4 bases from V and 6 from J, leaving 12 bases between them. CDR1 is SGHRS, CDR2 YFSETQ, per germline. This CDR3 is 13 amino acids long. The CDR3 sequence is CASSPDFRDTQYF. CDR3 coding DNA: TGCGCCAGCAGCCCCGACTTCAGGGATACGCAGTATTTT. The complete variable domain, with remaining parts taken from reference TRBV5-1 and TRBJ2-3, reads KAGVTQTPRYLIKTRGQQVTLSCSPISGHRSVSWYQQTPGQGLQFLFEYFSETQRNKGNFPGRFSGRQFSNSRSEMNVSTLELGDSALYLCASSPDFRDTQYFGPGTRLTVL.

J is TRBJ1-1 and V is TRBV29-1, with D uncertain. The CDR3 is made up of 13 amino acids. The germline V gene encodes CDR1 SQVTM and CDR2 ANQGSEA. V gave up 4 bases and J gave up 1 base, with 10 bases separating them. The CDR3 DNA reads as TGCAGCGTTGCGGGTTTCGCGAACACTGAAGCTTTCTTT. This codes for CSVAGFANTEAFF.

The CDR3 DNA is TGTGCCAGCAGCTTGCGTACTTGGACAGGGCAGGACGGCTACACCTTC. Amino acids: CASSLRTWTGQDGYTF. The V and J genes are TRBV5-8 and TRBJ1-2; 8 bases are a match to TRBD1. The CDR3 covers 16 residues. Germline V gene lookup returns CDR1 SGHTS and CDR2 YDEGEE. V shed 1 base, J shed 8 bases, and the junction held 13 bases outside the gene matches.

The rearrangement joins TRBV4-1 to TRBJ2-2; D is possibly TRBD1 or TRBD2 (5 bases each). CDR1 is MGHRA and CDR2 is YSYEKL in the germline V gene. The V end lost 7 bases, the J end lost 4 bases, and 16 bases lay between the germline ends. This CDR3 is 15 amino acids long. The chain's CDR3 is CASKYRGDGTGELFF. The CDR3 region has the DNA TGCGCCAGCAAGTACAGAGGGGATGGCACCGGGGAGCTGTTTTTT.

The CDR3 loop is CASSITVSNIYSPLHF. The CDR3 DNA reads as TGTGCCAGTAGTATAACGGTCAGCAATATTTATTCACCCCTCCACTTT. The chain uses TRBV19 and TRBJ1-6, with unresolved D. Trimming removed 2 bases from V and 8 bases from J, with 16 bases in between. This CDR3 region has 16 residues. CDR1 and CDR2 from the germline V gene are LNHDA and SQIVND (reference sequence).

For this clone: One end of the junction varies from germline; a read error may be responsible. The CDR3, as DNA: TGCAGCGTAGAAGAGGGGAACGGTGGCTACACCTTC. This encodes CSVEEGNGGYTF. The chain couples TRBV29-1 to TRBJ1-2; perhaps TRBD1 as D (5 bases). The length of the CDR3 is 12 residues. Germline CDR1 is SQVTM and CDR2 is ANQGSEA.

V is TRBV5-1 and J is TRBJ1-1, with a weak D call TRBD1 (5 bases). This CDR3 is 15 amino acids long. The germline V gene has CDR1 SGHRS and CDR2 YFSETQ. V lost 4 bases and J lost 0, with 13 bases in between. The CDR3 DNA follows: TGCGCCAGCAGCACCGGGGACCGCTTGAACACTGAAGCTTTCTTT. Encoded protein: CASSTGDRLNTEAFF.